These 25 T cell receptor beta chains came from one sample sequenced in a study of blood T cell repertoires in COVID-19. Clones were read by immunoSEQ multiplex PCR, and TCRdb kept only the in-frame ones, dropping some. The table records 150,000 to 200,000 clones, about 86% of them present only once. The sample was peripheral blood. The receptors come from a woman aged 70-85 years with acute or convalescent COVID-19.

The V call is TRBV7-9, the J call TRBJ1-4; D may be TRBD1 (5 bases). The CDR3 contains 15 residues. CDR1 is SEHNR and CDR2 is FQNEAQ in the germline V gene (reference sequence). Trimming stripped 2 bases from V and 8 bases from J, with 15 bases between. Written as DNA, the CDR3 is TGTGCCAGCAGCTTAAGTCTCGGGGGAAGAGAAAAACTGTTTTTT. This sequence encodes CASSLSLGGREKLFF.

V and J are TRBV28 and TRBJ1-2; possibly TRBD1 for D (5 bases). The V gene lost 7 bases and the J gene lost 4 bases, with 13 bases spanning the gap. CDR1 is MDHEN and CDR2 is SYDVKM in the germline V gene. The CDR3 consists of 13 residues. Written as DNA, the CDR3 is TGTGCCAGCAAAATGGTGGGGGGCTATGGCTACACCTTC. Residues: CASKMVGGYGYTF.

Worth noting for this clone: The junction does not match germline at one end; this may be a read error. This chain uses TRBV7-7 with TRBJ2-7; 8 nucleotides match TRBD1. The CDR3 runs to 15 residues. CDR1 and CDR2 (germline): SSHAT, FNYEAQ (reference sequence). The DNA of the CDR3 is TGTGCTAGCAGCTTAAGCAGGGGGCCCTTATACGAGCAGTACTTC. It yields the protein CASSLSRGPLYEQYF.

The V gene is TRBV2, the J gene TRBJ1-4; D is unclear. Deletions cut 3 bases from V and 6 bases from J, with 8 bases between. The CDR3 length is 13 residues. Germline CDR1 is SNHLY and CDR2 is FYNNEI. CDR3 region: CASSESRDEKLFF. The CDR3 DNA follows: TGTGCCAGCAGTGAGTCGAGGGATGAAAAACTGTTTTTT. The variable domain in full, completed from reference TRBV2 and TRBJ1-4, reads EPEVTQTPSHQVTQMGQEVILRCVPISNHLYFYWYRQILGQKVEFLVSFYNNEISEKSEIFDDQFSVERPDGSNFTLKIRSTKLEDSAMYFCASSESRDEKLFFGSGTQLSVL.

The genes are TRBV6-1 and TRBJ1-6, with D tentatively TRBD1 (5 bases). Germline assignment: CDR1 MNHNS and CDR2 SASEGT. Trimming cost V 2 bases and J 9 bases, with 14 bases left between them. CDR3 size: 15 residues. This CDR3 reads CASSEFGGTGSPLHF. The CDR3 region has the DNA TGTGCCAGCAGTGAATTCGGGGGTACGGGTTCACCCCTCCACTTT.

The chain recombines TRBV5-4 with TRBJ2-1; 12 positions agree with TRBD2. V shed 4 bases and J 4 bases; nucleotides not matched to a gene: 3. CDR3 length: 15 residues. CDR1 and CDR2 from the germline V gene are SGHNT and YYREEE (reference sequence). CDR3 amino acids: CASSPGLAGYNEQFF. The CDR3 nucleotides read TGTGCCAGCAGCCCTGGACTAGCGGGGTACAATGAGCAGTTCTTC.

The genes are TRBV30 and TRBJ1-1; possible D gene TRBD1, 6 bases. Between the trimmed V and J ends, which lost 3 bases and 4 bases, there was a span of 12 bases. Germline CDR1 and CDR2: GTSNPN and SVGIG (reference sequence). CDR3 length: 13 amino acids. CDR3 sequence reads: CAWRRGGGTEAFF. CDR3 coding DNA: TGTGCCTGGAGGAGGGGGGGAGGCACTGAAGCTTTCTTT. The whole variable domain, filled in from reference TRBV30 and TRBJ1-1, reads SQTIHQWPATLVQPVGSPLSLECTVEGTSNPNLYWYRQAAGRGLQLLFYSVGIGQISSEVPQNLSASRPQDRQFILSSKKLLLSDSGFYLCAWRRGGGTEAFFGQGTRLTVV.

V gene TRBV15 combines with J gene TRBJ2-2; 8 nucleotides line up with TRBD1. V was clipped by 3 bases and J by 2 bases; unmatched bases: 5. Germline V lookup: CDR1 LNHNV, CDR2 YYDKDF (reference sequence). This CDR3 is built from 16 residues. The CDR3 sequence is CATSSDRGANTGELFF. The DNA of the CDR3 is TGTGCCACCAGCAGTGACAGGGGCGCCAACACCGGGGAGCTGTTTTTT.

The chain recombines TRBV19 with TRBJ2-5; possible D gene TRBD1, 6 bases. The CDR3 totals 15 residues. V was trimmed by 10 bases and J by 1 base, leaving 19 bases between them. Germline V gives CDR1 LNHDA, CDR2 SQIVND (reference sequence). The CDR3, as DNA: TGTGCCAACACACAGGGATCCCCCCCCCAAGAGACCCAGTACTTC. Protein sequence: CANTQGSPPQETQYF.

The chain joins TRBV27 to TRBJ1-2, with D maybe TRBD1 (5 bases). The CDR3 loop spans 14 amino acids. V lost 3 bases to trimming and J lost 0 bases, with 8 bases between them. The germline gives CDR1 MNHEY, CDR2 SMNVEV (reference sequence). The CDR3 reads CASSFRAANYGYTF. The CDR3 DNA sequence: TGTGCCAGCAGTTTCAGGGCAGCTAACTATGGCTACACCTTC.

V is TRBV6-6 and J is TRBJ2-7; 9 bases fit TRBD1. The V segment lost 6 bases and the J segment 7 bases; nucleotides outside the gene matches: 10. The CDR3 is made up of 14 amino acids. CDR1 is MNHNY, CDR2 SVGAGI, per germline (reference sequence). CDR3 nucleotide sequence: TGTGCCAGCAGACTTCCGGGACAGGGCGGTGAGCAGTACTTC. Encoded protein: CASRLPGQGGEQYF.

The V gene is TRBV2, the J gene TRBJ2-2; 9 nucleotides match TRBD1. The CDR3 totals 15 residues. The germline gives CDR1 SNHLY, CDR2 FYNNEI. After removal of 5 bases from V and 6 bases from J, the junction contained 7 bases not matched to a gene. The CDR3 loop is CASSLDRTGAGELFF. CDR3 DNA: TGTGCCAGCAGTCTAGATAGGACAGGGGCCGGGGAGCTGTTTTTT.

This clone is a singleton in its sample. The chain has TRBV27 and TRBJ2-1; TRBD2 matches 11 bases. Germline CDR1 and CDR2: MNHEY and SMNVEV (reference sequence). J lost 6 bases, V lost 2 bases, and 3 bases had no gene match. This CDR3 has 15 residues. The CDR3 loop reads CASSLGLAGSNEQFF. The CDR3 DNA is TGTGCCAGCAGTTTAGGACTAGCGGGTAGCAATGAGCAGTTCTTC.

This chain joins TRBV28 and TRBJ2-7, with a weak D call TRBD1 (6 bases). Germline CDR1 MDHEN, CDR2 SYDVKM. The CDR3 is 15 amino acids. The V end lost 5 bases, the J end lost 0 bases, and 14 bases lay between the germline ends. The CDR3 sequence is CASSPRDTRSYEQYF. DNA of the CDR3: TGTGCCAGCAGTCCCCGGGACACCCGCTCCTACGAGCAGTACTTC.

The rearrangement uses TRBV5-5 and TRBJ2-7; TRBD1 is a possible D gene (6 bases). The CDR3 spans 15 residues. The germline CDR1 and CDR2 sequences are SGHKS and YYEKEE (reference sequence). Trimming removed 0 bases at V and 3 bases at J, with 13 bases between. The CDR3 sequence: CASSLVAGDSYEQYF. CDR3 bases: TGTGCCAGCAGCTTGGTGGCAGGGGATAGCTACGAGCAGTACTTC. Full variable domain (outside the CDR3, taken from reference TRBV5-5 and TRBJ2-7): DAGVTQSPTHLIKTRGQQVTLRCSPISGHKSVSWYQQVLGQGPQFIFQYYEKEERGRGNFPDRFSARQFPNYSSELNVNALLLGDSALYLCASSLVAGDSYEQYFGPGTRLTVT.

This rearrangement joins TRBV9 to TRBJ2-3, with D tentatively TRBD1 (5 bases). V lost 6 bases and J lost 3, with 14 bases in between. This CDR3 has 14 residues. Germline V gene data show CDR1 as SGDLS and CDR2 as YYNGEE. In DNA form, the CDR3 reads TGTGCCAGCACTGGGCCAGGGCGGACAGATACGCAGTATTTT. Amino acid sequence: CASTGPGRTDTQYF.

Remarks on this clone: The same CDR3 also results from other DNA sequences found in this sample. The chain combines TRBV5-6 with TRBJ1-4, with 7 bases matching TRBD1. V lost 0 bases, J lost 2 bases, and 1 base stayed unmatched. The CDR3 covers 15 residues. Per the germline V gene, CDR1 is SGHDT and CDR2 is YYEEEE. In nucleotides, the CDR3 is TGTGCCAGCAGCTTGGACAGGGGCACTAATGAAAAACTGTTTTTT. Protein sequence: CASSLDRGTNEKLFF.

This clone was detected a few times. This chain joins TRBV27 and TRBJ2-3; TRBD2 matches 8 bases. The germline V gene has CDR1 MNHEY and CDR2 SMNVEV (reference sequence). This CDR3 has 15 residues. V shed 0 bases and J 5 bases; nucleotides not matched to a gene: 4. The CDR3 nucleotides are TGTGCCAGCAGTTTATCTAGCGGGGCCGGAGATACGCAGTATTTT. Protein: CASSLSSGAGDTQYF.

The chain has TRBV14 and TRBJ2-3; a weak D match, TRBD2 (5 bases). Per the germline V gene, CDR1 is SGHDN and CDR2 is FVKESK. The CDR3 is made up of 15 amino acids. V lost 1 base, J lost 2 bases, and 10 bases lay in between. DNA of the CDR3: TGTGCCAGCAGCCAAGGGAGGTTCTTCACAGATACGCAGTATTTT. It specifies CASSQGRFFTDTQYF.

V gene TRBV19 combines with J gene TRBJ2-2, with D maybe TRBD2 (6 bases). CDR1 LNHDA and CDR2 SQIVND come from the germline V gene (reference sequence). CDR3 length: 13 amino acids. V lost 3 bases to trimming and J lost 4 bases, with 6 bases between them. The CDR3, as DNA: TGTGCCAGTAGTATGCGGGGCACCGGGGAGCTGTTTTTT. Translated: CASSMRGTGELFF.

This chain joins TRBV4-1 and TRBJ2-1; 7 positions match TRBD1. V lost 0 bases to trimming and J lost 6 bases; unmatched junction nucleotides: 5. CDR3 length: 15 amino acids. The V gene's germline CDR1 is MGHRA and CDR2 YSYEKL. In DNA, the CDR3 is TGCGCCAGCAGCCAAGACAGGGGGTGGACCAATGAGCAGTTCTTC. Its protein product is CASSQDRGWTNEQFF.

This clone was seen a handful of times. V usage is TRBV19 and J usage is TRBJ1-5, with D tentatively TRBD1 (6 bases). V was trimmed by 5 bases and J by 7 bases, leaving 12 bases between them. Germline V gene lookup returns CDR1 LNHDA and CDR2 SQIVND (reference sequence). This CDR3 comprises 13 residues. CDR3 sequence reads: CASSSQGRQPQHF. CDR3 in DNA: TGTGCCAGTAGTTCACAGGGTAGGCAGCCCCAGCATTTT.

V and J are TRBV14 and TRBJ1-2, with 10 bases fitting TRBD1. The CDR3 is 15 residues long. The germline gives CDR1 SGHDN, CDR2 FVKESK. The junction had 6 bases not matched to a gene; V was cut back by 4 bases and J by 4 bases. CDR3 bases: TGTGCCAGCAGCCTGGGGAGACAGGGGGCCTATGGCTACACCTTC. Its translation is CASSLGRQGAYGYTF.

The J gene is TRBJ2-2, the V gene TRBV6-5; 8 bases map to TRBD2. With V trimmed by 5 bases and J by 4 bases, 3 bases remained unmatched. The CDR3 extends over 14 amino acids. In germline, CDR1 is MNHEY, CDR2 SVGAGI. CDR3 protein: CASSRGGVTGELFF. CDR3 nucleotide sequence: TGTGCCAGCAGTCGGGGGGGGGTCACCGGGGAGCTGTTTTTT.

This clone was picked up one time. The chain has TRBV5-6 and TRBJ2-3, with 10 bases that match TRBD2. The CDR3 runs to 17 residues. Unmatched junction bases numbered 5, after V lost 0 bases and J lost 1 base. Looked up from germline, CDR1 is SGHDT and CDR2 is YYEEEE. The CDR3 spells CASSLGFTSGGTDTQYF. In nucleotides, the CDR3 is TGTGCCAGCAGCTTGGGTTTCACTAGCGGGGGCACAGATACGCAGTATTTT.